This passage covers 27 T cell receptor beta chains from one sample sequenced in a study of neurological immune-mediated disorders. TCRdb reanalysed the 5' RACE reads using MiXCR and keeps one entry per CDR3 protein. Among about 120,000 distinct CDR3 sequences, approximately 3.2% were seen once, and the ten largest hold 1.3%. Source material: PBMCs. The receptors originated from a woman in her 30s with multiple sclerosis.

This clonotype was detected ten times or more. This rearrangement joins TRBV7-6 to TRBJ2-2; a possible D gene is TRBD1 (5 bases). The CDR3 has 17 residues. Trimming took off 1 base at V and 6 bases at J, with 18 bases between the two ends. Germline CDR1 is SGHVS and CDR2 is FNYEAQ. CDR3 sequence reads: CASSLGQLPLNPGELFF. The CDR3 DNA is TGTGCCAGCAGCTTAGGACAGCTACCCCTCAATCCCGGGGAGCTGTTTTTT.

This clonotype was seen at least ten times. The rearrangement joins TRBV7-8 to TRBJ2-1, with D maybe TRBD2 (5 bases). Germline CDR1 is SGHVS and CDR2 is FQNEAQ. Between the trimmed V and J ends, which lost 1 base and 6 bases, there was a span of 22 bases. The CDR3 contains 18 residues. The CDR3: CASSLGFRESGYVNEQFF. Here the CDR3 DNA reads TGTGCCAGCAGCTTAGGGTTCCGGGAAAGTGGATACGTCAATGAGCAGTTCTTC.

This clonotype was picked up many times. The rearrangement links TRBV12-3 or TRBV12-4 to TRBJ1-5, with D possibly being TRBD1 (5 bases). The CDR3 totals 13 residues. V was pared by 2 bases and J by 7 bases, with 9 bases between. The CDR3 DNA reads TGTGCCAGCAGTTTAAGGGGCAGACAGCCCCAGCATTTT. Its translation: CASSLRGRQPQHF.

This clonotype was found many times. J is TRBJ1-2 and V is TRBV10-3; the match to TRBD1 covers 7 bases. Germline V gene lookup returns CDR1 ENHRY and CDR2 SYGVKD. The CDR3 extends over 11 amino acids. J lost 4 bases, V lost 8 bases, and 1 base had no gene match. Written as DNA, the CDR3 is TGTGCCATCGGGACAGCCTATGGCTACACCTTC. Translation gives CAIGTAYGYTF.

This clonotype was found many times. This rearrangement joins TRBV12-3 or TRBV12-4 to TRBJ2-7, with D unresolved. CDR3 length equals 12 residues. Trimming stripped 7 bases from V and 3 bases from J, with 10 bases between. The CDR3 loop is CASTLDGYEQYF. CDR3 nucleotides: TGTGCCAGCACTCTGGACGGCTACGAGCAGTACTTC.

The sample holds many counts of this clonotype. Here the CDR3 DNA reads TGTGCCAGCAGCCAACCGACAGGGCCGAACACTGAAGCTTTCTTT. It codes for CASSQPTGPNTEAFF. The chain combines TRBV6-5 with TRBJ1-1; TRBD1 aligns across 7 bases. Germline V CDR1 and CDR2: MNHEY, SVGAGI. This CDR3 region has 15 residues. V dropped 6 bases and J dropped 1; count of bases not matched to a gene: 8.

In its sample, this clonotype was seen many times. The chain carries TRBV5-1 and TRBJ2-7, with 9 bases aligning to TRBD2. V lost 2 bases and J lost 5; bases outside the gene matches: 8. CDR1 is SGHRS and CDR2 is YFSETQ in the germline V gene. The CDR3 contains 15 residues. In DNA form, the CDR3 reads TGCGCCAGCAGCTTACGGGCGGGAGGGTCCCACGAGCAGTACTTC. It translates to CASSLRAGGSHEQYF.

This clonotype was observed many times. This chain uses TRBV6-2 or TRBV6-3 with TRBJ2-1, with D hard to call. The CDR3 is 18 residues long. Germline CDR1 reads MNHEY; CDR2 reads SVGEGT. V lost 2 bases and J 0 bases, leaving 17 bases between the germline ends. In DNA form, the CDR3 reads TGTGCCAGCAGTTACGCTAGTTCCCCCTCCCCCTCCTACAATGAGCAGTTCTTC. Its protein is CASSYASSPSPSYNEQFF.

The table lists this clonotype with many counts. The chain is built from TRBV27 and TRBJ2-1, with D possibly matching TRBD2 (6 bases). The CDR3 is 17 residues long. Germline CDR1 and CDR2: MNHEY and SMNVEV (reference sequence). Trimming removed 3 bases from V and 8 bases from J, with 23 bases in between. The CDR3 DNA is TGTGCCAGCAGTTTCTCCCTAGCTTCATTAGCGGTTCATGAGCAGTTCTTC. This codes for CASSFSLASLAVHEQFF.

In this sample, this clonotype turned up many times. The chain couples TRBV7-9 to TRBJ1-1, with D hard to call. Trimming removed 4 bases from V and 2 bases from J, with 8 bases in between. The CDR3 covers 13 residues. The V gene's germline CDR1 is SEHNR and CDR2 FQNEAQ (reference sequence). Here the CDR3 DNA reads TGTGCCAGCAGCTCCTACTTAAACACTGAAGCTTTCTTT. Protein: CASSSYLNTEAFF. Based on the CDR3 plus reference TRBV7-9 and TRBJ1-1, the full variable domain is DTGVSQNPRHKITKRGQNVTFRCDPISEHNRLYWYRQTLGQGPEFLTYFQNEAQLEKSRLLSDRFSAERPKGSFSTLEIQRTEQGDSAMYLCASSSYLNTEAFFGQGTRLTVV.

This clonotype has ten or more counts. This chain's CDR3 is CASSEGQGTDTQYF. The CDR3 DNA follows: TGTGCCAGCAGCGAGGGACAGGGCACAGATACGCAGTATTTT. The chain combines TRBV14 with TRBJ2-3; TRBD1 aligns across 8 bases. CDR1 and CDR2 from the germline V gene are SGHDN and FVKESK. V lost 5 bases, J lost 1 base, and 2 bases stayed unmatched. The CDR3 contains 14 residues.

This clonotype has a count of ten or more. This chain links TRBV27 with TRBJ2-1; 7 nucleotides line up with TRBD2. Per germline, CDR1 MNHEY and CDR2 SMNVEV (reference sequence). Losses at the gene ends were 2 bases for V and 7 bases for J; bases not matched to a gene: 5. The CDR3 contains 14 residues. The CDR3 coding sequence is TGTGCCAGCAGTTTAAGGGACTACAAAAATGAGCAGTTCTTC. Residues: CASSLRDYKNEQFF.

This clonotype was seen ten or more times. The rearrangement links TRBV7-9 to TRBJ1-1; D remains ambiguous. This CDR3 is built from 13 residues. Germline CDR1 reads SEHNR; CDR2 reads FQNEAQ (reference sequence). V was clipped by 8 bases and J by 1 base, with 11 bases between them. The CDR3, as DNA: TGTGCCAGCCAAACTTACGGGAACACTGAAGCTTTCTTT. Translation: CASQTYGNTEAFF.

This clonotype was seen a handful of times. A read error may be the cause here, since a much bigger clone is one base away. The gene calls are TRBV2 and TRBJ1-3; no reliable D call. The CDR3 covers 12 residues. CDR1 is SNHLY, CDR2 FYNNEI, per germline. CDR3 nucleotide sequence: TGTGACAGCAGTGACGACGGAAACACCATATATTTT. Translated, it gives CDSSDDGNTIYF. Combining the CDR3 with reference TRBV2 and TRBJ1-3 gives the whole variable domain EPEVTQTPSHQVTQMGQEVILRCVPISNHLYFYWYRQILGQKVEFLVSFYNNEISEKSEIFDDQFSVERPDGSNFTLKIRSTKLEDSAMYFCDSSDDGNTIYFGEGSWLTVV.

This clonotype has ten or more counts. The chain recombines TRBV6-6 with TRBJ1-1; D is unclear. Between the trimmed V and J ends, which lost 6 bases and 1 base, there was a span of 9 bases. CDR1 is MNHNY, CDR2 SVGAGI, per germline (reference sequence). The CDR3 runs to 13 residues. The CDR3 coding sequence is TGTGCCAGCAGGTCGCAGACGAACACTGAAGCTTTCTTT. Residues: CASRSQTNTEAFF.

This clonotype was detected many times. V and J are TRBV20-1 and TRBJ1-1; D gene uncertain. The CDR3 is made up of 17 amino acids. CDR1 and CDR2 (germline): DFQATT, SNEGSKA (reference sequence). V lost 3 bases, J lost 0 bases, and 20 bases lay in between. For the CDR3, the DNA is TGCAGTGCTAGGCGGGGAGGGTGGGAGCGGCTGAACACTGAAGCTTTCTTT. This gives the protein CSARRGGWERLNTEAFF.

This clonotype was detected only a few times. This rearrangement joins TRBV6-1 to TRBJ2-1; tentatively, D is TRBD2 (6 bases). V was clipped by 0 bases and J by 3 bases, with 15 bases between them. Looked up from germline, CDR1 is MNHNS and CDR2 is SASEGT. This CDR3 spans 17 amino acids. The CDR3 nucleotides are TGTGCCAGCAGTGAAGCGCATGGGGCGGGATACTACAATGAGCAGTTCTTC. Its protein product is CASSEAHGAGYYNEQFF.

This clonotype came up many times. The V call is TRBV11-2, the J call TRBJ1-5, with 10 bases matching TRBD1. Trimming took 5 bases from V and 3 from J; bases not matched to a gene: 7. This CDR3 is 16 amino acids long. CDR1 SGHAT and CDR2 FQNNGV come from the germline V gene. The CDR3 DNA sequence: TGTGCCAGCAGCCCGCTAGGGACAGGGGACAATCAGCCCCAGCATTTT. This codes for CASSPLGTGDNQPQHF.

A few counts support this clonotype. Given a much more abundant clone one base away, this may be a read error. This rearrangement joins TRBV6-5 to TRBJ1-1; TRBD1 aligns across 7 bases. Germline-derived CDR1 and CDR2 are MNHEY and SVGAGI. The CDR3 is 16 residues long. J lost 0 bases, V lost 1 base, and 5 bases had no gene match. This chain's CDR3 is CASSYYATGMNTEAFF. DNA of the CDR3: TGTGCCAGCAGTTACTACGCGACAGGGATGAACACTGAAGCTTTCTTT.

The table lists this clonotype with many counts. The V gene is TRBV6-2 or TRBV6-3, the J gene TRBJ1-2, with unresolved D. The CDR3 is made up of 14 amino acids. Trimming removed 0 bases from V and 4 bases from J, with 9 bases in between. The germline V gene encodes CDR1 MNHEY and CDR2 SVGEGT. The CDR3 DNA is TGTGCCAGCAGTTACTCGGGGAATCCCTATGGCTACACCTTC. This gives the protein CASSYSGNPYGYTF.

Details on this clonotype: This may come from a read error, since a much larger clone is one base off. The J gene is TRBJ1-1, the V gene TRBV20-1; TRBD1 aligns across 10 bases. There are 14 residues in the CDR3. The germline gives CDR1 DFQATT, CDR2 SNEGSKA (reference sequence). The CDR3 is CNASRTGGNTEAFF. CDR3 sequence (DNA): TGCAATGCTAGTCGGACAGGGGGGAACACTGAAGCTTTCTTT.

This clonotype was recorded many times. The V call is TRBV12-3 or TRBV12-4, the J call TRBJ2-1, with TRBD2 matching over 11 bases. The length of the CDR3 is 15 residues. V lost 4 bases to trimming and J lost 3 bases; unmatched junction nucleotides: 2. The CDR3 DNA is TGTGCCAGCAGTTCGACTAGCGGGATCTACAATGAGCAGTTCTTC. It codes for CASSSTSGIYNEQFF.

The sample holds many counts of this clonotype. The chain is built from TRBV24-1 and TRBJ2-3; D not resolved. V gave up 3 bases and J gave up 5 bases, with 8 bases separating them. This CDR3 contains 13 residues. Germline CDR1 and CDR2: KGHDR and SFDVKD. Here the CDR3 reads CATSDPSRDTQYF. CDR3 DNA sequence: TGTGCCACCAGTGATCCGAGTCGAGATACGCAGTATTTT.

This clonotype was found many times. V and J are TRBV29-1 and TRBJ2-1, with D possibly being TRBD1 or TRBD2 (5 bases each). Trimming shortened V by 4 bases and J by 3 bases, and 13 bases separated the two germline ends. From germline, CDR1 is SQVTM and CDR2 ANQGSEA. The CDR3 has 14 amino acids. The CDR3 region has the DNA TGCAGCGTTGCAGGGAGAGTCTTCTACAATGAGCAGTTCTTC. Translating it yields CSVAGRVFYNEQFF.

V and J are TRBV20-1 and TRBJ2-2; TRBD2 aligns across 10 bases. The CDR3 loop spans 13 amino acids. The germline gives CDR1 DFQATT, CDR2 SNEGSKA (reference sequence). The ends lost 6 bases at V and 6 bases at J; junction bases unmatched: 4. CDR3 nucleotides: TGCAGTGCCGCGAGCGGGAGGGCCGGGGAGCTGTTTTTT. This codes for CSAASGRAGELFF.

This clonotype was counted ten times or more. With a much larger clone just one base away, this may be a read error. This chain's CDR3 is CSANRGGRGYEQYF. As DNA, the CDR3 is TGCAGTGCTAACAGGGGGGGAAGAGGGTACGAGCAGTACTTC. The rearrangement joins TRBV20-1 to TRBJ2-7, with D possibly matching TRBD1 (8 bases). The CDR3 has 14 residues. V was trimmed by 4 bases and J by 4 bases, leaving 17 bases between them. Germline CDR1 reads DFQATT; CDR2 reads SNEGSKA (reference sequence).

The table lists this clonotype with many counts. This rearrangement joins TRBV27 to TRBJ2-2, with 9 bases matching TRBD2. V lost 2 bases, J lost 5 bases, and 6 bases stayed unmatched. In germline, CDR1 is MNHEY, CDR2 SMNVEV (reference sequence). The length of the CDR3 is 16 residues. The CDR3 spells CASSLLAGRGTGELFF. CDR3 nucleotide sequence: TGTGCCAGCAGTTTACTAGCGGGAAGAGGGACCGGGGAGCTGTTTTTT.